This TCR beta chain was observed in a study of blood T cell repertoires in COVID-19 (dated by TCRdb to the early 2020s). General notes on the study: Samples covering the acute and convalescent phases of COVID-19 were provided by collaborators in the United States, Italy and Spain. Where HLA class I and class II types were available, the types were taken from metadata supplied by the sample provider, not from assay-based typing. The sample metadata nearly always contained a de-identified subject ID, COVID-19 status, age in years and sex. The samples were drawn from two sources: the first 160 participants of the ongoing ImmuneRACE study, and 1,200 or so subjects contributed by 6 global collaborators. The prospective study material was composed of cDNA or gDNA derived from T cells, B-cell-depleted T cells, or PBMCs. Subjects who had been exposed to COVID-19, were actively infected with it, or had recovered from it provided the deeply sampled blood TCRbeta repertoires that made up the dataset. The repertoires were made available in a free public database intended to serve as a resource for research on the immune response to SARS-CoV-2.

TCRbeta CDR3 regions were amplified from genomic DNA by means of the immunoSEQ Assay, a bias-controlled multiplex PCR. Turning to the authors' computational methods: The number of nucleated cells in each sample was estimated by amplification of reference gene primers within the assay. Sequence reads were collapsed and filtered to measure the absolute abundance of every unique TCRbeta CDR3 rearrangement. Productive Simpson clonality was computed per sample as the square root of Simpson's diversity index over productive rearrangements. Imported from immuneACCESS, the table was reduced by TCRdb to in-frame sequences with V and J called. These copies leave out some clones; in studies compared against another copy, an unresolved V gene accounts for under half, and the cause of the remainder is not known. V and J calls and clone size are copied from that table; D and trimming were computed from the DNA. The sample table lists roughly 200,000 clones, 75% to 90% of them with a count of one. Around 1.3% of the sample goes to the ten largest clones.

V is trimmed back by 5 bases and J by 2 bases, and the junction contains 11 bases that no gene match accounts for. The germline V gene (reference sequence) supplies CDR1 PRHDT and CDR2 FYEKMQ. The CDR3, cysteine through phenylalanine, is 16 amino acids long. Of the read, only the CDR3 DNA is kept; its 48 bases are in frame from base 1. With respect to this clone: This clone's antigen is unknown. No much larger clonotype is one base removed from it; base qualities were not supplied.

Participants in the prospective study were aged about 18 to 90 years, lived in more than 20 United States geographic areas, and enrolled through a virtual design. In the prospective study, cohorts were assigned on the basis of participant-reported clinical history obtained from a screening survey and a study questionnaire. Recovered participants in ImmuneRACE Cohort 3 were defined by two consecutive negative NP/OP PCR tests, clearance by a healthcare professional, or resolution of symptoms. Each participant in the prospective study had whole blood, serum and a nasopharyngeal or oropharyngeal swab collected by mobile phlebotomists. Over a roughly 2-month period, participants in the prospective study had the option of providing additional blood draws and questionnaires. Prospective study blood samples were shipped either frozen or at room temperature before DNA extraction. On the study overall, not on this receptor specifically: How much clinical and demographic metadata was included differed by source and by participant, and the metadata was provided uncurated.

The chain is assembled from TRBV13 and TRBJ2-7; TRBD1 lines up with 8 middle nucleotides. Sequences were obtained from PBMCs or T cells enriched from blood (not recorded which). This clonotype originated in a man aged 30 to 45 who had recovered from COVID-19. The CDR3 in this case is CASSADRGVFPYEQYF. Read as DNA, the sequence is TGTGCCAGCAGCGCCGACAGGGGCGTTTTTCCCTACGAGCAGTACTTC.